The rows below give T cell receptor beta chains drawn from one sample of a study of OX40 agonist ivuxolimab in advanced cancers. The assay was immunoSEQ multiplex PCR, and TCRdb's table has in-frame clones only and misses some. The sample has more than 65,000 clones; over 75% are singletons. The material was CD4+ or CD8+ T cells sorted from blood, obtained in a trial of the OX40 agonist ivuxolimab. These receptors all come from an adult with an advanced solid tumor such as melanoma, head and neck, liver or kidney cancer. The CDR3 runs from the conserved cysteine through the conserved F or W. Each record gives: V gene, D gene, J gene, clone size, CDR3 DNA, CDR3 protein. D genes are given only for firm matches. Clone size, where shown, is once, few, many, or a class for clones that have expanded.

V: TRBV5-1
D: TRBD1
J: TRBJ2-7
size: .
DNA: TGCGCCAGCAGCTTCGACAGGGTGTCGGGGGAGCAGTACTTC
CDR3: CASSFDRVSGEQYF

V: TRBV10-3
D: TRBD2
J: TRBJ2-3
size: few
DNA: TGTGCCATCAGTGAGGGACTAGCGGGGAGCACAGATACGCAGTATTTT
CDR3: CAISEGLAGSTDTQYF

V: TRBV7-9
D: .
J: TRBJ2-1
size: .
DNA: TGTGCCAGCAGCTATCCCGGCCTCTACAATGAGCAGTTCTTC
CDR3: CASSYPGLYNEQFF

V: TRBV20-1
D: .
J: TRBJ2-7
size: .
DNA: TGCAGTGGGGGGGAAAACTACGAGCAGTACTTC
CDR3: CSGGENYEQYF

V: TRBV5-1
D: TRBD2
J: TRBJ2-1
size: .
DNA: TGCGCCAGCAGCACTGCTTTGACTAGCAGCCCTAGCAATGAGCAGTTCTTC
CDR3: CASSTALTSSPSNEQFF

V: TRBV30
D: TRBD1
J: TRBJ1-5
size: .
DNA: TGTGCCTGGAGGCCGTCTGACAGGGACAATCAGCCCCAGCATTTT
CDR3: CAWRPSDRDNQPQHF

V: TRBV29-1
D: TRBD1
J: TRBJ2-7
size: once
DNA: TGCAGCGTTGAACAGGGGGCAGGTCAGTACTTC
CDR3: CSVEQGAGQYF

V: TRBV10-3
D: TRBD1
J: TRBJ2-1
size: .
DNA: TGTGCCATCAGTGCGTCCGGGACAGTCTACAATGAGCAGTTCTTC
CDR3: CAISASGTVYNEQFF

V: TRBV5-5
D: .
J: TRBJ2-6
size: .
DNA: TGTGCCAGCAGCTTGACCAGTTTATTCTCTGGGGCCAACGTCCTGACTTTC
CDR3: CASSLTSLFSGANVLTF

V: TRBV25-1
D: .
J: TRBJ2-7
size: few
DNA: TGTGCCAGCAGTGAATATAACAGCCCGGGGGAGCAGTACTTC
CDR3: CASSEYNSPGEQYF

V: TRBV5-5
D: TRBD1
J: TRBJ1-2
size: few
DNA: TGTGCCAGCAGCCAGGGACAGGGGGGCCGTAAGGGCTACACCTTC
CDR3: CASSQGQGGRKGYTF

V: TRBV6-5
D: TRBD1
J: TRBJ1-2
size: once
DNA: TGTGCCAGCAGGAATGACAGGGCCTATGGCTACACCTTC
CDR3: CASRNDRAYGYTF

V: TRBV6-5
D: .
J: TRBJ1-1
size: .
DNA: TGTGCCAGCAGTTCTTTCGAAGTCGGGCGGACTGAAGCTTTCTTT
CDR3: CASSSFEVGRTEAFF

V: TRBV7-3
D: TRBD2
J: TRBJ2-3
size: .
DNA: TGTGCCAGCAGCGCGCTAGCGGGCACAGATACGCAGTATTTT
CDR3: CASSALAGTDTQYF

V: TRBV7-8
D: .
J: TRBJ1-3
size: .
DNA: TGTGCCAGCAGCTTGACCACGGGAAACACCATATATTTT
CDR3: CASSLTTGNTIYF

V: TRBV18
D: .
J: TRBJ1-2
size: once
DNA: TGTGCCAGCTCACCACCGGAAAGGGACGGCTACACCTTC
CDR3: CASSPPERDGYTF

V: TRBV2
D: TRBD1
J: TRBJ1-5
size: .
DNA: TGTGCCAGCACGGAGAGGCAGGGGGTAACTCAGCCCCAGCATTTT
CDR3: CASTERQGVTQPQHF

V: TRBV7-9
D: .
J: TRBJ1-2
size: .
DNA: TGTGCCAGCAGCTTGGGGGACGGCCTCTATGGCTACACCTTC
CDR3: CASSLGDGLYGYTF

V: TRBV14
D: .
J: TRBJ1-2
size: .
DNA: TGTGCCAGCAGCCACGACCGACGGACCATCTATGGCTACACCTTC
CDR3: CASSHDRRTIYGYTF

V: TRBV2
D: .
J: TRBJ2-1
size: .
DNA: TGTGCCAGCAGCCCCGAAAATCGGGTCCAGTTCTTC
CDR3: CASSPENRVQFF

V: TRBV27
D: .
J: TRBJ2-7
size: once
DNA: TGTGCCAGCAGTTTTGGGGTGTCCTACGAGCAGTACTTC
CDR3: CASSFGVSYEQYF

V: TRBV5-1
D: TRBD2
J: TRBJ2-1
size: few
DNA: TGCGCCAGCAGCCTGGAGAGAACTAGCGGATACAATGAGCAGTTCTTC
CDR3: CASSLERTSGYNEQFF

V: TRBV11-1
D: TRBD2
J: TRBJ2-7
size: .
DNA: TGTGCCAGCAGCTTATCCGCGGGAGTCTCCTACGAGCAGTACTTC
CDR3: CASSLSAGVSYEQYF